This T cell receptor beta chain was obtained from a study of regulatory T cells in long-lasting Graves disease. In its sample, this clonotype was seen many times. Antigen specificity is unknown. Study conclusions and caveats: Sample size, which was small, may have reduced accuracy.

CDR3 length: 16 residues. Germline loops: CDR1 ENHRY, CDR2 SYGVKD. V was cut by 3 bases and J by 7 bases, with 16 bases left in between. In building TCR beta libraries, iRepertoire HTBI primers were used together with Arm-PCR of CDR3 regions. One entry per CDR3 protein results from TCRdb running MiXCR on the multiplex PCR reads. The sample contains under 450,000 distinct CDR3 sequences, roughly 10% of which appear only once. Time point: newly diagnosed GD, antithyroid drugs for less than 3 months. RNA extracted from PBMCs served as the sequencing template. The same sample was also used in a study of T cells in Graves' hyperthyroidism and ophthalmopathy. That publication notes: The study excluded patients with uncontrolled infection, other autoimmune disease, pregnancy or lactation. First-round RT-PCR targeting the TCR CDR3 was performed with the HTBI primer set.

The receptor was derived from a woman between 18 and 30 years old with Graves disease. The sample was peripheral blood mononuclear cells (PBMCs), taken at new diagnosis, from a patient treated with antithyroid drugs. This chain uses TRBV10-3 with TRBJ1-6, with D possibly TRBD1 on 6 matching bases. The CDR3 spells CAISDYTGLENSPLHF. As DNA, the CDR3 is TGTGCCATCAGTGATTACACAGGGCTGGAGAATTCACCCCTCCACTTT.